The clone carrying this T cell receptor (beta chain) was seen a handful of times. Assay: immunoSEQ multiplex PCR; the TCRdb copy retains only in-frame clones and omits some. Of about 140,000 clones listed, about 77% are singletons. The sample is drawn from a study of blood T cell repertoires in COVID-19. The length of the CDR3 is 12 residues. The V gene lost 9 bases and the J gene lost 4 bases, with 12 bases spanning the gap. The germline V gene encodes CDR1 WNHNN and CDR2 SYGVQD (reference sequence). Sequenced material: peripheral blood. The chain joins TRBV10-1 to TRBJ1-1, with D perhaps TRBD1 (6 bases). The sequence was collected from a woman aged 50 to 60 with active or convalescent COVID-19. The CDR3 nucleotides are TGCGCCAGTAAGCAGGGGTTCACTGAAGCTTTCTTT. Translating gives CASKQGFTEAFF.